The T cell receptor beta chain described here comes from a study of beta chain features in type 1 diabetes. The study, taken as a whole, reports: A moderate, significant TCRB CDR3 shortening appeared in type 1 diabetes across four CD4+ subsets. Naive, central memory and regulatory TCRB repertoires appeared more similar among patients than healthy donors. It was not settled here whether HLA type affects TCRB rearrangement.

This clone has more than one count but fewer than ten. Antigen: not known. Expressed TCRB transcripts were sequenced because the entire RNA isolate underwent reverse transcription. TCRdb's copy holds only in-frame clones and misses some; the assay was immunoSEQ multiplex PCR. The sample has roughly 130,000 clones, less than 20% seen once; the top ten hold 2.3%. The CDR3 consists of 16 residues. The V gene's germline CDR1 is SGHTA and CDR2 FQGNSA. The V and J ends lost 4 bases and 7 bases, in that order; junction bases with no gene match: 4. This sequence joins TRBV7-2 and TRBJ2-2; 15 bases are shared with TRBD2. The source is a man aged 30-40 years with type 1 diabetes. The sequencing input was central memory CD4+ T cells from blood. In DNA form, the CDR3 reads TGTGCCAGCAGCTCCGGGACTAGCGGGGGGCTCGGGGAGCTGTTTTTT. It yields the protein CASSSGTSGGLGELFF.